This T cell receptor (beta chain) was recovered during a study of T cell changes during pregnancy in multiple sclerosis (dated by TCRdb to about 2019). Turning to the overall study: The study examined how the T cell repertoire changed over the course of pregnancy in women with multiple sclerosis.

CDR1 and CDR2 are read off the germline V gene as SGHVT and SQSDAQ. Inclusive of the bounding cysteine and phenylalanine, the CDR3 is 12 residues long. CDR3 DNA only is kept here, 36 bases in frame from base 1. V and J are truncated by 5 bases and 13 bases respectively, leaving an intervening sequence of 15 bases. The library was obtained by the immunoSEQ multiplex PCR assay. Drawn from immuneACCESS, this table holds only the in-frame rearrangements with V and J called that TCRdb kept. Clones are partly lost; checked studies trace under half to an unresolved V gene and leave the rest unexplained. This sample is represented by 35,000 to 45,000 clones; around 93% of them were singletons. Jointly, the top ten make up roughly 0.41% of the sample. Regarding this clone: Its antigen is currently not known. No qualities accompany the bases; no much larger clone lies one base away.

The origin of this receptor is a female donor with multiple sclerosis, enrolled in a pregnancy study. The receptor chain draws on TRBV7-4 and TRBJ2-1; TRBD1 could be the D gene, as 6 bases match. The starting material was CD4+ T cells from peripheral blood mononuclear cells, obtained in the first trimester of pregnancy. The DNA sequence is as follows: TGTGCCAGCAGCGTGGTCTCGGACAGTCAGTTCTTC. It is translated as CASSVVSDSQFF.